A selection of T cell receptor beta chains follows, all from one sample in a study of cytomegalovirus exposure and HLA in healthy donors. Produced via immunoSEQ multiplex PCR; TCRdb's table is partial and in-frame only. The data show tens of thousands of clones, roughly 78% seen once. Sample: PBMCs. These TCRs come from a woman in her thirties or forties in good health and CMV-seropositive. CDR3s include the opening cysteine and the closing phenylalanine or tryptophan. A D gene is named only where the DNA matches it firmly. Rows may omit the clone size; those that give it use once, few, many or a size class.

v_call: TRBV9; clone_size: NA; d_call: NA; j_call: TRBJ1-4; cdr3_nt: TGTGCCAGCAGCGTACGGGATGGCGGAGTTCCTGAAAAACTGTTTTTT; cdr3_aa: CASSVRDGGVPEKLFF
v_call: TRBV25-1; clone_size: NA; d_call: NA; j_call: TRBJ1-2; cdr3_nt: TGTGCCAGCAGTGAAAATCAAGCCGGAGGTTTCACCTTC; cdr3_aa: CASSENQAGGFTF
v_call: TRBV19; clone_size: NA; d_call: NA; j_call: TRBJ1-1; cdr3_nt: TGTGCCAGTAGTATATATGACACTGAAGCTTTCTTT; cdr3_aa: CASSIYDTEAFF
v_call: TRBV5-1; clone_size: NA; d_call: TRBD2; j_call: TRBJ2-1; cdr3_nt: TGCGCCAGCAGCGCCAGACTAGCGGGGGGATACAATGAGCAGTTCTTC; cdr3_aa: CASSARLAGGYNEQFF
v_call: TRBV19; clone_size: NA; d_call: TRBD1; j_call: TRBJ1-5; cdr3_nt: TGTGCCAGTAGTACAGGGGGCGGGAGTCAGCCCCAGCATTTT; cdr3_aa: CASSTGGGSQPQHF
v_call: TRBV18; clone_size: once; d_call: TRBD1; j_call: TRBJ1-2; cdr3_nt: TGTGCCAGCTCACGGGACAGGTATGGCTACACCTTC; cdr3_aa: CASSRDRYGYTF
v_call: TRBV2; clone_size: NA; d_call: TRBD1; j_call: TRBJ2-5; cdr3_nt: TGTGCCAGCAGCTTTGACAGGGGAGGGACCCAGTACTTC; cdr3_aa: CASSFDRGGTQYF
v_call: TRBV27; clone_size: NA; d_call: NA; j_call: TRBJ1-6; cdr3_nt: TGTGCCAGCAGTTTCTTTAATTCACCCCTCCACTTT; cdr3_aa: CASSFFNSPLHF
v_call: TRBV12-5; clone_size: NA; d_call: NA; j_call: TRBJ2-3; cdr3_nt: TGTGCTAGTGGTTGGGACTTCACAGATACGCAGTATTTT; cdr3_aa: CASGWDFTDTQYF
v_call: TRBV5-1; clone_size: NA; d_call: TRBD2; j_call: TRBJ2-5; cdr3_nt: TGCGCCAGCAGCCCGGGGACTAGCGGGGGGGCGGAGACCCAGTACTTC; cdr3_aa: CASSPGTSGGAETQYF
v_call: TRBV2; clone_size: NA; d_call: NA; j_call: TRBJ2-3; cdr3_nt: TGTGCCAGCAGTGAACTGAGGGGGTCAGATACGCAGTATTTT; cdr3_aa: CASSELRGSDTQYF
v_call: TRBV11-2; clone_size: few; d_call: NA; j_call: TRBJ1-2; cdr3_nt: TGTGCCAGCAGCTTTTCCGGGGGTGAGAACTATGGCTACACCTTC; cdr3_aa: CASSFSGGENYGYTF
v_call: TRBV29-1; clone_size: NA; d_call: NA; j_call: TRBJ2-5; cdr3_nt: TGCAGCGCCGACCCCAGAGCGCAAGAGACCCAGTACTTC; cdr3_aa: CSADPRAQETQYF
v_call: TRBV30; clone_size: NA; d_call: NA; j_call: TRBJ2-7; cdr3_nt: TGTGCCTGGAGTGGGGGACATGGGTACGAGCAGTACTTC; cdr3_aa: CAWSGGHGYEQYF
v_call: TRBV27; clone_size: once; d_call: NA; j_call: TRBJ2-7; cdr3_nt: TGTGCCAGCAGTTTTGCGGGGCCAACCTACGAGCAGTACTTC; cdr3_aa: CASSFAGPTYEQYF
v_call: TRBV19; clone_size: few; d_call: TRBD2; j_call: TRBJ2-1; cdr3_nt: TGTGCCAGTAGGGGACTAGGGTCCAATGAGCAGTTCTTC; cdr3_aa: CASRGLGSNEQFF
v_call: TRBV19; clone_size: NA; d_call: TRBD1; j_call: TRBJ2-4; cdr3_nt: TGTGCCAGTATCGACAGGGGTGTGGGCATTCAGTACTTC; cdr3_aa: CASIDRGVGIQYF
v_call: TRBV27; clone_size: few; d_call: NA; j_call: TRBJ2-7; cdr3_nt: TGTGCCAGCAGTTTTGCAGGTTACGAGCAGTACTTC; cdr3_aa: CASSFAGYEQYF
v_call: TRBV6-4; clone_size: NA; d_call: NA; j_call: TRBJ2-1; cdr3_nt: TGTGCCAGCAGTGCCAGGTCAGGGCCCCACAATGAGCAGTTCTTC; cdr3_aa: CASSARSGPHNEQFF
v_call: TRBV7-8; clone_size: NA; d_call: TRBD1; j_call: TRBJ1-4; cdr3_nt: TGTGCCAGCAGCAAGGACAGGAATGAAAAACTGTTTTTT; cdr3_aa: CASSKDRNEKLFF
v_call: TRBV10-2; clone_size: NA; d_call: TRBD1; j_call: TRBJ2-7; cdr3_nt: TGCGCCAGCAGTGAGTCGTCGGGACAGGGAATGGGGCGGCAGTACTTC; cdr3_aa: CASSESSGQGMGRQYF
v_call: TRBV4-1; clone_size: NA; d_call: NA; j_call: TRBJ1-5; cdr3_nt: TGCGCCAGCAGCCAAGATCTACAGATCAATCAGCCCCAGCATTTT; cdr3_aa: CASSQDLQINQPQHF
v_call: TRBV18; clone_size: once; d_call: NA; j_call: TRBJ1-2; cdr3_nt: TGTGCCAGCTCCTCAACGGGCAGGGCCGATGGCTACACCTTC; cdr3_aa: CASSSTGRADGYTF
v_call: TRBV5-4; clone_size: once; d_call: TRBD1; j_call: TRBJ1-6; cdr3_nt: TGTGCCAGCAGCCTGGGACAGAGTTATAATTCACCCCTCCACTTT; cdr3_aa: CASSLGQSYNSPLHF
v_call: TRBV7-3; clone_size: NA; d_call: NA; j_call: TRBJ1-2; cdr3_nt: TGTGCCAGCAGCTTGACAGCGAACTATGGCTACACCTTC; cdr3_aa: CASSLTANYGYTF
v_call: TRBV11-1; clone_size: NA; d_call: TRBD2; j_call: TRBJ2-5; cdr3_nt: TGTGCCAGCACGCTGGGACTAGCGGAAGAGACCCAGTACTTC; cdr3_aa: CASTLGLAEETQYF
v_call: TRBV7-3; clone_size: NA; d_call: NA; j_call: TRBJ2-2; cdr3_nt: TGTGCCAGCAGCCCACACAGGGAGGGGACCGGGGAGCTGTTTTTT; cdr3_aa: CASSPHREGTGELFF
v_call: TRBV6-1; clone_size: NA; d_call: NA; j_call: TRBJ1-1; cdr3_nt: TGTGCCAGCAGTGCTGGGGGGGCTGAAGCTTTCTTT; cdr3_aa: CASSAGGAEAFF
v_call: TRBV5-1; clone_size: NA; d_call: TRBD1; j_call: TRBJ2-2; cdr3_nt: TGCGCCAGCAGCTTGAGGACAGGGAGTAACACCGGGGAGCTGTTTTTT; cdr3_aa: CASSLRTGSNTGELFF
v_call: TRBV6-1; clone_size: NA; d_call: TRBD1; j_call: TRBJ2-3; cdr3_nt: TGTGCCAGCAGTGAAAAGACAGGGGTCTGGGTAGATACGCAGTATTTT; cdr3_aa: CASSEKTGVWVDTQYF
v_call: TRBV6-5; clone_size: NA; d_call: TRBD2; j_call: TRBJ2-3; cdr3_nt: TGTGCCAGCAGTGGGCTAGCGGACACAGATACGCAGTATTTT; cdr3_aa: CASSGLADTDTQYF
v_call: TRBV6-4; clone_size: NA; d_call: TRBD1; j_call: TRBJ1-6; cdr3_nt: TGTGCCAGCAGCATGGACAGGGGGTATAGTCTCCACTTT; cdr3_aa: CASSMDRGYSLHF
v_call: TRBV30; clone_size: NA; d_call: TRBD2; j_call: TRBJ2-3; cdr3_nt: TGTGCCTGGAGTGTAATAGCGGGGGTAGATACGCAGTATTTT; cdr3_aa: CAWSVIAGVDTQYF
v_call: TRBV6-5; clone_size: NA; d_call: TRBD1; j_call: TRBJ2-7; cdr3_nt: TGTGCCAGCAGACCCCCAGGGACAGGGAGCGTGCAGTACTTC; cdr3_aa: CASRPPGTGSVQYF
v_call: TRBV10-3; clone_size: NA; d_call: TRBD1; j_call: TRBJ1-1; cdr3_nt: TGTGCCATCAATGACAGGGGGAGAGGAAACACTGAAGCTTTCTTT; cdr3_aa: CAINDRGRGNTEAFF
v_call: TRBV4-1; clone_size: NA; d_call: NA; j_call: TRBJ2-1; cdr3_nt: TGCGCCAGCAGCCAGGGCGGGTTTACCTACAATGAGCAGTTCTTC; cdr3_aa: CASSQGGFTYNEQFF
v_call: TRBV5-1; clone_size: NA; d_call: NA; j_call: TRBJ1-2; cdr3_nt: TGCGCCAGCAGCTCTAACAGGGTTCTCTATGGCTACACCTTC; cdr3_aa: CASSSNRVLYGYTF
v_call: TRBV30; clone_size: NA; d_call: TRBD1; j_call: TRBJ1-6; cdr3_nt: TGTGCCTGGACCCGGGACAGGGTCGGTCCAAGCCTCCACTTT; cdr3_aa: CAWTRDRVGPSLHF
v_call: TRBV7-9; clone_size: NA; d_call: NA; j_call: TRBJ1-2; cdr3_nt: TGTCCCAGCAGCCCCCCCGCCGCAGGGGCGGTCTTC; cdr3_aa: CPSSPPAAGAVF
v_call: TRBV4-1; clone_size: NA; d_call: NA; j_call: TRBJ2-7; cdr3_nt: TGCGCCAGCAGCCAAGATTGGAGCTCTCTCTACGAGCAGTACTTC; cdr3_aa: CASSQDWSSLYEQYF
v_call: TRBV29-1; clone_size: NA; d_call: TRBD1; j_call: TRBJ1-4; cdr3_nt: TGCAGCGTTGAAGCAGGACAGGGTGGCGAAAAACTGTTTTTT; cdr3_aa: CSVEAGQGGEKLFF
v_call: TRBV9; clone_size: NA; d_call: NA; j_call: TRBJ1-5; cdr3_nt: TGTGCCAGCAGCGTAGGGCAGAAAAATCAGCCCCAGCATTTT; cdr3_aa: CASSVGQKNQPQHF
v_call: TRBV11-3; clone_size: NA; d_call: TRBD1; j_call: TRBJ1-3; cdr3_nt: TGTGCCAGCAGCCAAATGACAGGGTTGAGTGGAAACACCATATATTTT; cdr3_aa: CASSQMTGLSGNTIYF
v_call: TRBV6-5; clone_size: NA; d_call: TRBD2; j_call: TRBJ2-7; cdr3_nt: TGTGCCAGCAGTCTACTAGCGGGGGGCGGCTACGAGCAGTACTTC; cdr3_aa: CASSLLAGGGYEQYF
v_call: TRBV11-2; clone_size: NA; d_call: NA; j_call: TRBJ1-1; cdr3_nt: TGTGCCAGCAGCCCACGGGGTGGGACTGAAGCTTTCTTT; cdr3_aa: CASSPRGGTEAFF
v_call: TRBV5-4; clone_size: NA; d_call: NA; j_call: TRBJ1-5; cdr3_nt: TGTGCCAGCAGCCCCACACCCGCAGGAAATCAGCCCCAGCATTTT; cdr3_aa: CASSPTPAGNQPQHF
v_call: TRBV29-1; clone_size: few; d_call: NA; j_call: TRBJ2-1; cdr3_nt: TGCAGCGTTGTGCGGTTCGGTGCAGGGGACAACAATGAGCAGTTCTTC; cdr3_aa: CSVVRFGAGDNNEQFF
v_call: TRBV29-1; clone_size: NA; d_call: NA; j_call: TRBJ1-4; cdr3_nt: TGCGCCTCAGCCCCCCGCGGGGAAAATGAAAAACTGTTTTTT; cdr3_aa: CASAPRGENEKLFF